One sample yielded the 7 T cell receptor beta chains listed below, sequenced in a study of shared clonotypes between healthy human individuals. Some clones are missing from TCRdb's copy, which holds only in-frame ones; the method was immunoSEQ multiplex PCR. The repertoire includes a few million clones, roughly 93% of them detected once, and under 0.45% sits in the top ten. Source material: naive CD4+ T cells from PBMCs. Stated subset: CD45RA+ positively selected. These receptors originate from a man aged 18 to 29 in good health. Some clones in this sample may be carry-over from other donors' samples.

With respect to this clone: Other DNA sequences in this sample translate to the same CDR3. The genes are TRBV27 and TRBJ2-1, with TRBD2 as a possible D gene (5 bases). CDR1 is MNHEY and CDR2 is SMNVEV in the germline V gene (reference sequence). The CDR3 extends over 12 amino acids. V lost 4 bases and J lost 7, with 8 bases in between. The CDR3 sequence: CASSSRGNEQFF. The CDR3 DNA reads TGTGCCAGCAGTTCTAGAGGGAATGAGCAGTTCTTC.

V is TRBV29-1 and J is TRBJ1-2; 7 positions match TRBD1. Unmatched junction bases numbered 10, after V lost 4 bases and J lost 5 bases. Germline CDR1 reads SQVTM; CDR2 reads ANQGSEA. The CDR3 runs 14 residues. The CDR3 sequence: CSVVKGDRPYGYTF. The CDR3 DNA reads TGCAGCGTTGTAAAGGGGGACAGACCATATGGCTACACCTTC. Filled out from reference TRBV29-1 and TRBJ1-2, the complete variable domain reads SAVISQKPSRDICQRGTSLTIQCQVDSQVTMMFWYRQQPGQSLTLIATANQGSEATYESGFVIDKFPISRPNLTFSTLTVSNMSPEDSSIYLCSVVKGDRPYGYTFGSGTRLTVV.

The rearrangement uses TRBV4-2 and TRBJ1-1; perhaps TRBD1 as D (5 bases). CDR3 length equals 17 residues. Germline V gives CDR1 LGHNA, CDR2 YNFKEQ. Between the trimmed V and J ends, which lost 0 bases and 0 bases, there was a span of 14 bases. CDR3: CASSQEPGPTLNTEAFF. CDR3 nucleotides: TGTGCCAGCAGCCAAGAACCGGGACCGACTTTGAACACTGAAGCTTTCTTT.

In its sample, this clone was seen once. The chain joins TRBV7-9 to TRBJ1-1; D is unclear. CDR1 and CDR2 from the germline V gene are SEHNR and FQNEAQ (reference sequence). V was trimmed by 1 base and J by 0 bases, leaving 9 bases between them. The CDR3 totals 15 residues. The CDR3 here is CASSLGRGMNTEAFF. The CDR3 DNA is TGTGCCAGCAGCTTAGGGAGAGGGATGAACACTGAAGCTTTCTTT.

V gene TRBV5-1 combines with J gene TRBJ2-1; TRBD2 matches at 8 bases. CDR3 length equals 15 residues. In germline, CDR1 is SGHRS, CDR2 YFSETQ. Trimming removed 0 bases from V and 8 bases from J; junction bases left unmatched: 7. The CDR3 DNA sequence: TGCGCCAGCAGCTTGGCCGGAGCGGGAGCCCATGAGCAGTTCTTC. Its protein is CASSLAGAGAHEQFF.

V is TRBV7-8 and J is TRBJ2-4; a weak D match, TRBD2 (5 bases). V lost 5 bases, J lost 3 bases, and 11 bases lay in between. Germline V lookup: CDR1 SGHVS, CDR2 FQNEAQ. This CDR3 is built from 14 residues. CDR3 amino acids: CASSRGRGKNIQYF. In nucleotides, the CDR3 is TGTGCCAGCAGCCGAGGACGGGGCAAAAACATTCAGTACTTC.

This rearrangement joins TRBV14 to TRBJ1-2; D gene unclear. V was cut by 0 bases and J by 5 bases, with 10 bases left in between. Per germline, CDR1 SGHDN and CDR2 FVKESK. This CDR3 region has 14 residues. In DNA, the CDR3 is TGTGCCAGCAGCCAAGATGGGAGAGGGTATGGCTACACCTTC. This codes for CASSQDGRGYGYTF.